The 5 T cell receptor beta chains reported below all come from one sample, sequenced in a study of T cells in Graves' hyperthyroidism and ophthalmopathy. Amplification targeted TCR beta CDR3 regions from RNA transcripts. With the HTBI primer set, the TCR CDR3 went through a first round of RT-PCR. Each CDR3 protein gets one entry after TCRdb re-called the multiplex PCR reads with MiXCR. The data show hundreds of thousands of distinct CDR3 sequences, with around 15% seen just once and under 3.5% held by the top ten. The sequenced sample was blood. The receptors were gathered from a woman aged 40-49 years with Graves' ophthalmopathy.

The rearrangement links TRBV12-3 or TRBV12-4 to TRBJ1-4; D call uncertain. The CDR3 has 14 residues. V shed 4 bases and J shed 3 bases, with 9 bases lying between them. CDR3 in amino acids: CASSWAGPNEKLFF. The CDR3 DNA reads as TGTGCCAGCAGTTGGGCAGGACCTAATGAAAAACTGTTTTTT.

In its sample, this clonotype was seen many times. V gene TRBV10-3 combines with J gene TRBJ2-1; no definite D call. V lost 2 bases and J lost 0, with 8 bases in between. The CDR3 has 15 amino acids. The germline gives CDR1 ENHRY, CDR2 SYGVKD. The CDR3 coding sequence is TGTGCCATCAGTGAGGCGGTGGGCTCCTACAATGAGCAGTTCTTC. Amino acid sequence: CAISEAVGSYNEQFF.

This clonotype came up a few times. The chain has TRBV12-3 or TRBV12-4 and TRBJ2-5, with 7 bases aligning to TRBD1. Trimming cost V 5 bases and J 4 bases; bases outside gene matches: 13. CDR3 length: 16 amino acids. CDR3 DNA: TGTGCCAGCAGTCCTTCAAGGACAGGCCGATCAGAGACCCAGTACTTC. Residues: CASSPSRTGRSETQYF.

In its sample, this clonotype was seen a few times. The chain carries TRBV30 and TRBJ2-1; D possibly corresponds to TRBD2 (5 bases). In germline, CDR1 is GTSNPN, CDR2 SVGIG (reference sequence). The V end was cut by 2 bases, the J end by 12 bases, with 14 bases between. This CDR3 contains 12 residues. The CDR3 is CAWSPFPSSQFF. CDR3 in DNA: TGTGCCTGGAGTCCCTTCCCTAGCTCGCAGTTCTTC.

This clonotype was recorded a few times. The V call is TRBV20-1, the J call TRBJ1-3, with D possibly matching TRBD1 (5 bases). V lost 2 bases, J lost 4 bases, and 12 bases lay in between. From germline, CDR1 is DFQATT and CDR2 SNEGSKA (reference sequence). CDR3 length: 14 residues. The CDR3 bases are TGCAGTGCTAGAAGGGACGGCTTAGGAAACACCATATATTTT. This codes for CSARRDGLGNTIYF.